Sequencing of this T cell receptor beta chain was carried out in a study of blood T cell repertoires in COVID-19. Turning to the study itself: Collection of acute and convalescent COVID-19 samples took place in the United States, Italy and Spain. The analysed material was cDNA or gDNA that came from T cells, B-cell-depleted T cells, or PBMCs.

The CDR3 length is 20 residues. V lost 4 bases, J lost 4 bases, and 20 bases stayed unmatched. From germline, CDR1 is LNHDA and CDR2 SQIVND (reference sequence). The authors' processing: For nucleated cells, counts were estimated from reference gene primer amplification. Sequencing was performed with immunoSEQ multiplex PCR; in TCRdb, only in-frame clones are kept and a portion is missing. The V and J calls and the clone size are those of that table, but D and trimming were determined from the DNA. Of 250,000 to 300,000 clones detected, about 76% appear once; the ten largest clones hold less than 3%.

The chain joins TRBV19 to TRBJ2-5, with TRBD2 matching 11 bases. Sequenced material: peripheral blood. This clonotype originated in a woman aged 55-75 years with active or convalescent COVID-19. For the CDR3, the DNA is TGTGCCAGTAGTACCCGGACTAGCGGGTCCCCGCCCCTAAAGCCAGAGACCCAGTACTTC. Its translation: CASSTRTSGSPPLKPETQYF.